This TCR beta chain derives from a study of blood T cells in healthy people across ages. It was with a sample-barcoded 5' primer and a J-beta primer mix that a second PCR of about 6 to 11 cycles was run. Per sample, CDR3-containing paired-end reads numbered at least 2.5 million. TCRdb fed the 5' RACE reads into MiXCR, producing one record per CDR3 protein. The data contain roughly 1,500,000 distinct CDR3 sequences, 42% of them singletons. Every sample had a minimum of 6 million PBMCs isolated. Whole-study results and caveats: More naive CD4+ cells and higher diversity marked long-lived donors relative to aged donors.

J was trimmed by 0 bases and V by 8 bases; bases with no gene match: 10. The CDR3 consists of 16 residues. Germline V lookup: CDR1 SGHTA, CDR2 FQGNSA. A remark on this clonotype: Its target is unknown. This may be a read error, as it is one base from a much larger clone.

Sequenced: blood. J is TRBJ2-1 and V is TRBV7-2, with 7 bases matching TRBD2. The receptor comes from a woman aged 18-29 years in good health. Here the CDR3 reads CASRSAGTNSYNEQFF. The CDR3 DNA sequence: TGTGCCAGCCGTTCGGCGGGGACTAACTCCTACAATGAGCAGTTCTTC. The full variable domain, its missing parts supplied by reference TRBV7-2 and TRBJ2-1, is GAGVSQSPSNKVTEKGKDVELRCDPISGHTALYWYRQSLGQGLEFLIYFQGNSAPDKSGLPSDRFSAERTGGSVSTLTIQRTQQEDSAVYLCASRSAGTNSYNEQFFGPGTRLTVL.